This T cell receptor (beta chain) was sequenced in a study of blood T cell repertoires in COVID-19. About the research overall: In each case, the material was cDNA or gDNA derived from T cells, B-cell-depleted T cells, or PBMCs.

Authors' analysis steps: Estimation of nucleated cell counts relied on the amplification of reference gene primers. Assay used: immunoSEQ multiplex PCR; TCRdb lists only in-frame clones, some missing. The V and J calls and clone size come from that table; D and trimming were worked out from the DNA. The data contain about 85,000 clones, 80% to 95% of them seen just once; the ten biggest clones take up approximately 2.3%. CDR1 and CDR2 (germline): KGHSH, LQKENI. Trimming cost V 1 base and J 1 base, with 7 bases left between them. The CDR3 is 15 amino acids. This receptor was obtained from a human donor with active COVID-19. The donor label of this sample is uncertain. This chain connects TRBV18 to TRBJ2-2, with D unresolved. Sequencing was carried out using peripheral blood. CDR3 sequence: CASSPLSGNTGELFF. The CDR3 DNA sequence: TGTGCCAGCTCACCACTATCCGGGAACACCGGGGAGCTGTTTTTT.